This paragraph covers one TCR beta chain sequence. Its matching antigen is unknown. This CDR3 contains 20 residues. Losses at the gene ends were 0 bases for V and 2 bases for J; bases not matched to a gene: 13. Germline CDR1 is LGHNA and CDR2 is YNFKEQ. The sample is drawn from a study of cytomegalovirus exposure and HLA in healthy donors. The overall study: In terms of ancestry, the Caucasian-associated cluster contained 75% to 90% of the roughly 400 genotyped donors.

In the PCR, 60 Vbeta and 13 Jbeta primers were used. Sequencing was performed with immunoSEQ multiplex PCR; in TCRdb, only in-frame clones are kept and a portion is missing. The ten top clones account for around 1.6%, within a sample of about 160,000 clones. Overall study results and limits: Roughly uniform depth of sequencing across donors was assumed in presence/absence analyses.

The sequence derives from a woman between 45 and 60 years old in good health and CMV-seronegative. V is TRBV4-2 and J is TRBJ2-3, with 11 positions matching TRBD2. The sample taken for sequencing was PBMCs. Written as DNA, the CDR3 is TGTGCCAGCAGCCAAGATCCGGGACTAGCGGTTCGAGCCTACACAGATACGCAGTATTTT. Protein sequence: CASSQDPGLAVRAYTDTQYF.